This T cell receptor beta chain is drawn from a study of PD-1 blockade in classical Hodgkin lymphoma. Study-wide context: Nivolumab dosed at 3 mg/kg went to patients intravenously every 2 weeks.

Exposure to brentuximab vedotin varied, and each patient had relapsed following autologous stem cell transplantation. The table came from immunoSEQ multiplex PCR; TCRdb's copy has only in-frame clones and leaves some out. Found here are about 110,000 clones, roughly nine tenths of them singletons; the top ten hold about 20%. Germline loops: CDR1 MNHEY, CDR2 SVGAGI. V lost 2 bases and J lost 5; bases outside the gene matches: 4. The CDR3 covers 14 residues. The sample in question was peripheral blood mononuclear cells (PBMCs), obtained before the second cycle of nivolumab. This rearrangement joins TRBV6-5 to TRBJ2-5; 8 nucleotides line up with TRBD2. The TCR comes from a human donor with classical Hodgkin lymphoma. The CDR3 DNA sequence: TGTGCCAGCAGTTACGTAGCGGGATGGGAGACCCAGTACTTC. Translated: CASSYVAGWETQYF.